This is a list of T cell receptor beta chains from one sample in a study of cytomegalovirus exposure and HLA in healthy donors. The method was immunoSEQ multiplex PCR; TCRdb's version includes in-frame clones alone and lacks a portion of them. The data show 90,000 or so clones, under 80% seen once. Sample: PBMCs. All receptors derive from a man in his 60s in good health and CMV-seronegative. Each CDR3 is given with its conserved first and last residue. The D gene is left open where the match is weak. Rows may omit the clone size; those that give it use once, few, many or a size class.

j_call,clone_size,v_call,d_call,cdr3_nt,cdr3_aa
TRBJ2-7,NA,TRBV18,TRBD1,TGTGCCAGCTCACCCTTGACAGGGACCGAGCAGTACTTC,CASSPLTGTEQYF
TRBJ2-1,NA,TRBV28,NA,TGTGCCAGCAGTTTGAGGGTAGACGAGCAGTTCTTC,CASSLRVDEQFF
TRBJ1-1,NA,TRBV7-3,TRBD1,TGTGCCAGCAGCCTCGACAGGGTGAACACTGAAGCTTTCTTT,CASSLDRVNTEAFF
TRBJ2-6,NA,TRBV5-1,NA,TGCGCCAGCAGCGCAAGCCACGGGGGGGCCAACGTCCTGACTTTC,CASSASHGGANVLTF
TRBJ2-1,NA,TRBV6-1,TRBD2,TGTGCCAGCAGGAGACTAGCGGGGGCCAATGAGCAGTTCTTC,CASRRLAGANEQFF
TRBJ2-2,NA,TRBV7-9,TRBD1,TGTGCCAGCAGCTTGGGGACAGGGGCCACCGGGGAGCTGTTTTTT,CASSLGTGATGELFF
TRBJ2-3,NA,TRBV19,TRBD1,TGTGCCAGTAGTATAGACGCGTTCCGGGACAGGGCCTCTAGCACAGATACGCAGTATTTT,CASSIDAFRDRASSTDTQYF
TRBJ1-5,NA,TRBV15,NA,TGTGCCACCAGCCTGGGGGGAGGGGAAAATCAGCCCCAGCATTTT,CATSLGGGENQPQHF
TRBJ1-2,NA,TRBV18,NA,TGTGCCAGCTCACCATTTGAGGGCGCCTATGGCTACACCTTC,CASSPFEGAYGYTF
TRBJ2-3,NA,TRBV7-9,TRBD1,TGTGCCAGCAGCTTAGACCTATTCGGGACAGGGATTGAAGATACGCAGTATTTT,CASSLDLFGTGIEDTQYF
TRBJ1-6,NA,TRBV5-1,TRBD1,TGCGCCAGCAGCGCTGAGGGACAGAGTAATTCACCCCTCCACTTT,CASSAEGQSNSPLHF
TRBJ1-5,NA,TRBV7-2,TRBD1,TGTGCCAGCAGCGGGACAGGGGGCGGGAATCAGCCCCAGCATTTT,CASSGTGGGNQPQHF
TRBJ2-1,few,TRBV5-6,NA,TGTGCCAGCAGCTTGGCCCTGACAAGTTACAATGAGCAGTTCTTC,CASSLALTSYNEQFF
TRBJ1-2,NA,TRBV10-3,NA,TGTGCCATCAGTGAACGGGGAGGCCGGAACTATGGCTACACCTTC,CAISERGGRNYGYTF
TRBJ1-2,NA,TRBV29-1,NA,TGCAGCGATACAGGGTCGGGCTACACCTTC,CSDTGSGYTF
TRBJ1-6,NA,TRBV6-6,NA,TGTGCCAGCAGTCACCAGGGACACTTGGGGTCACCCCTCCACTTT,CASSHQGHLGSPLHF
TRBJ1-1,few,TRBV7-2,TRBD1,TGTGCCAGCAGTTTCGACAGGGGTTTCACTGAAGCTTTCTTT,CASSFDRGFTEAFF
TRBJ2-2,once,TRBV9,NA,TGTGCCAGCAGCTTCAGCGGGGAGCTGTTTTTT,CASSFSGELFF
TRBJ2-3,few,TRBV10-3,NA,TGTGCCATCAGTGGGCGAAGGGGGGGAGGCACAGATACGCAGTATTTT,CAISGRRGGGTDTQYF
TRBJ1-5,NA,TRBV10-3,TRBD1,TGTGCCATCAGCCCCTCAGGGGGCGATCAGCCCCAGCATTTT,CAISPSGGDQPQHF
TRBJ2-7,NA,TRBV6-5,TRBD2,TGTGCCAGCAGGACGAGACTAGCGGGGGCCTCCGAGCAGTACTTC,CASRTRLAGASEQYF
TRBJ1-1,NA,TRBV11-2,NA,TGTGCCAGCAGCTTAGTGTCAGGGAGGATGGGCGCTGAAGCTTTCTTT,CASSLVSGRMGAEAFF
TRBJ2-5,NA,TRBV15,NA,TGTGCCACCAGCACGTCGGCGGGGTTGGAGACCCAGTACTTC,CATSTSAGLETQYF
TRBJ2-6,NA,TRBV7-6,NA,TGTGCCAGCAGCCTTCGCCGCGGCGCGAGCTCTGGGGCCAACGTCCTGACTTTC,CASSLRRGASSGANVLTF
TRBJ1-5,NA,TRBV27,NA,TGTGCCAGCAGTTTTGGGGGGTTGAGCAATCAGCCCCAGCATTTT,CASSFGGLSNQPQHF
TRBJ1-2,once,TRBV20-1,NA,TGCAGTGCTAGATTCGGCTATGGCTACACCTTC,CSARFGYGYTF
TRBJ2-5,NA,TRBV29-1,TRBD2,TGCAGCGTTGAAGGGGGACTAGCGGTAGAGACCCAGTACTTC,CSVEGGLAVETQYF
TRBJ2-5,NA,TRBV2,NA,TGTGCCAGCCGCGAAGAGACCCAGTACTTC,CASREETQYF